This TCR beta chain is drawn from a study of T cell repertoires in cytomegalovirus infection. About the research overall: A matching HLA type, together with CMV infection, was signaled by public TCR beta signatures. General study results and limits: Frequencies of public TCR beta families were cumulated, and this identified carriers of CMV plus the relevant HLA. Ex vivo responses were dominated by HLA-C-restricted CMV-specific TCR beta clonotypes.

TCRdb used MiXCR to reprocess the reads, holding one entry per CDR3 protein. Found here are some 600,000 distinct CDR3 sequences, roughly a quarter of them singletons; the top ten hold less than 10%. A word on this clonotype: Its antigen is not identified.

There are 17 residues in the CDR3. CDR1 and CDR2 from the germline V gene are SGHVS and FNYEAQ. V lost 0 bases and J lost 0, with 9 bases in between. The sequencing sample was made of CD8+ T cells from PBMCs. The clonotype was recovered from a human donor in good health (CMV status not recorded). Some clones in this sample may be carry-over from other donors' samples. The rearrangement uses TRBV7-6 and TRBJ2-6; tentative D call: TRBD1 (5 bases). As DNA, the CDR3 is TGTGCCAGCAGCTTAGCGGACATCAACTCTGGGGCCAACGTCCTGACTTTC. Amino acid sequence: CASSLADINSGANVLTF.